The next 24 T cell receptor beta chains were all read from a single sample in a study of technical replicates of blood from several donors. Data came from immunoSEQ multiplex PCR; TCRdb stores just in-frame clones and leaves some out. The sample comprises about 100,000 clones, approximately 94% of which are singletons, and around 0.24% rests with the top ten. What was sequenced was T cells isolated from PBMCs. Source of these receptors: a human donor in good health.

The J gene is TRBJ1-1, the V gene TRBV27; D remains unclear. V was clipped by 6 bases and J by 1 base, with 15 bases between them. The CDR3 is made up of 15 amino acids. CDR1 is MNHEY and CDR2 is SMNVEV in the germline V gene (reference sequence). CDR3 nucleotides: TGTGCCAGCAGATTTTTCGGAGGGCAGAACACTGAAGCTTTCTTT. Amino acid sequence: CASRFFGGQNTEAFF.

This chain uses TRBV30 with TRBJ1-6; 10 nucleotides align to TRBD1. V gave up 3 bases and J gave up 8 bases; unmatched junction bases: 7. The CDR3 loop spans 15 amino acids. Germline V gives CDR1 GTSNPN, CDR2 SVGIG (reference sequence). The CDR3: CAWSEGQGQYSPLHF. The CDR3 nucleotides are TGTGCCTGGAGCGAGGGACAGGGGCAATATTCACCCCTCCACTTT.

V usage is TRBV7-9 and J usage is TRBJ1-1; no reliable D call. The CDR3 spans 11 residues. V was clipped by 10 bases and J by 10 bases, with 16 bases between them. CDR1 SEHNR and CDR2 FQNEAQ come from the germline V gene (reference sequence). The CDR3 sequence is CATRGAGVAFF. CDR3 in DNA: TGTGCCACACGGGGTGCCGGCGTAGCTTTCTTT. Full variable domain (missing parts from reference TRBV7-9 and TRBJ1-1): DTGVSQNPRHKITKRGQNVTFRCDPISEHNRLYWYRQTLGQGPEFLTYFQNEAQLEKSRLLSDRFSAERPKGSFSTLEIQRTEQGDSAMYLCATRGAGVAFFGQGTRLTVV.

This sequence joins TRBV5-1 and TRBJ1-2, with D unresolved. V was clipped by 0 bases and J by 3 bases, with 15 bases between them. CDR1 is SGHRS, CDR2 YFSETQ, per germline. CDR3 length equals 16 residues. CDR3 protein: CASSLDSGNGDYGYTF. CDR3 DNA: TGCGCCAGCAGCTTGGATTCCGGGAACGGCGACTATGGCTACACCTTC.

The chain combines TRBV11-1 with TRBJ1-2; D may be TRBD1 (5 bases). The V gene's germline CDR1 is SGHAT and CDR2 FQDESV (reference sequence). This CDR3 is 13 amino acids long. V shed 4 bases and J shed 4 bases, with 10 bases lying between them. CDR3 nucleotide sequence: TGTGCCAGCAGCTATGACAGAGCCTATGGCTACACCTTC. Its translation: CASSYDRAYGYTF.

The chain is built from TRBV9 and TRBJ2-1; 9 bases align to TRBD2. The CDR3 is 19 residues long. Germline V gene data show CDR1 as SGDLS and CDR2 as YYNGEE. Trimming cost V 0 bases and J 4 bases; bases outside gene matches: 14. The CDR3, as DNA: TGTGCCAGCAGCGTAGCTTTGGCTAGCGGGACCGAACTATACAATGAGCAGTTCTTC. It translates to CASSVALASGTELYNEQFF.

The chain combines TRBV4-1 with TRBJ2-1; perhaps TRBD2 as D (6 bases). Trimming left V 0 bases short and J 12 bases short, with 12 bases between. Per the germline V gene, CDR1 is MGHRA and CDR2 is YSYEKL. The CDR3 extends over 13 amino acids. The DNA of the CDR3 is TGCGCCAGCAGCCAAGATGGCGTGGGAGGGCAGTTCTTC. It specifies CASSQDGVGGQFF.

Details on this clone: A junction boundary mismatches the germline segment, possibly from a read error. Other DNA variants within this sample encode the same CDR3. The chain recombines TRBV4-1 with TRBJ1-5; 8 nucleotides agree with TRBD1. Germline V lookup: CDR1 MGHRA, CDR2 YSYEKL. CDR3 size: 16 residues. This chain's CDR3 is CASSQDRGHSNQPQHF. CDR3 in DNA: TGCGCCAGCAGCCAAGACAGGGGGCATAGCAATCAACCCCAGCATTTT.

The genes are TRBV27 and TRBJ2-3; D may be TRBD1 (6 bases). Between the trimmed V and J ends, which lost 2 bases and 3 bases, there was a span of 9 bases. The V gene's germline CDR1 is MNHEY and CDR2 SMNVEV (reference sequence). The length of the CDR3 is 14 residues. CDR3 DNA sequence: TGTGCCAGCAGTTTAACCCAGGGGACAGATACGCAGTATTTT. Amino acid sequence: CASSLTQGTDTQYF.

The chain couples TRBV5-1 to TRBJ1-2, with D possibly matching TRBD1 (5 bases). V shed 5 bases and J shed 4 bases, with 15 bases lying between them. The germline CDR1 and CDR2 sequences are SGHRS and YFSETQ. The CDR3 is 14 amino acids. The CDR3: CASRGVDSPYGYTF. DNA for the CDR3: TGCGCCAGCAGAGGGGTCGACAGCCCCTATGGCTACACCTTC.

In the case of this clone: One junction end disagrees with the germline gene, perhaps due to a read error. V usage is TRBV28 and J usage is TRBJ1-2, with TRBD1 matching over 7 bases. Germline CDR1 is MDHEN and CDR2 is SYDVKM. The CDR3 is 14 residues long. CDR3 in amino acids: CASSSNRGPSGCTF. In DNA form, the CDR3 reads TGTGCCAGCAGTAGCAACAGGGGACCAAGTGGCTGCACCTTC.

The J gene is TRBJ1-1, the V gene TRBV5-6, with D perhaps matching TRBD1 (6 bases). V dropped 1 base and J dropped 3 bases, with 16 bases sitting between them. Germline lookup yields CDR1 SGHDT and CDR2 YYEEEE. The CDR3 runs 16 residues. CDR3 region: CASSLLEQGEYTEAFF. In DNA form, the CDR3 reads TGTGCCAGCAGCTTGCTAGAACAGGGTGAATACACTGAAGCTTTCTTT.

The rearrangement uses TRBV5-1 and TRBJ1-5, with D possibly matching TRBD1 (5 bases). Germline V gene sequence: CDR1 SGHRS, CDR2 YFSETQ. Trimming removed 1 base at V and 6 bases at J, with 8 bases between. There are 13 residues in the CDR3. The CDR3 here is CASSLQGGQPQHF. CDR3 bases: TGCGCCAGCAGCTTGCAGGGAGGTCAGCCCCAGCATTTT.

The genes are TRBV5-4 and TRBJ2-7, with TRBD1 matching over 10 bases. After removal of 4 bases from V and 1 base from J, the junction contained 5 bases not matched to a gene. This CDR3 has 15 residues. Germline assignment: CDR1 SGHNT and CDR2 YYREEE (reference sequence). The CDR3 loop reads CASSARDRGSYEQYF. The DNA of the CDR3 is TGTGCCAGCAGCGCCCGGGACAGGGGATCCTACGAGCAGTACTTC.

The chain uses TRBV29-1 and TRBJ2-6, with TRBD2 matching over 15 bases. CDR3 size: 18 residues. V shed 6 bases, J shed 12 bases, and the junction held 18 bases outside the gene matches. Germline loops: CDR1 SQVTM, CDR2 ANQGSEA. The CDR3 sequence is CSVGGLAGGPWGGAVLTF. In nucleotides, the CDR3 is TGCAGCGTGGGCGGACTAGCGGGAGGGCCGTGGGGAGGTGCCGTCCTGACTTTC.

This chain uses TRBV6-5 with TRBJ1-1; D ambiguous. This CDR3 is 14 amino acids long. Trimming took off 2 bases at V and 6 bases at J, with 13 bases between the two ends. Germline CDR1 reads MNHEY; CDR2 reads SVGAGI. DNA for the CDR3: TGTGCCAGCAGTTACGGAGGCTTGGGCGCTGAAGCTTTCTTT. Its protein is CASSYGGLGAEAFF.

J is TRBJ1-1 and V is TRBV29-1, with TRBD1 as a possible D gene (6 bases). The V and J ends lost 4 bases and 4 bases respectively, with 7 bases between them. This CDR3 is 11 amino acids long. Germline V gene sequence: CDR1 SQVTM, CDR2 ANQGSEA. CDR3 sequence reads: CSVGGGTEAFF. The CDR3 DNA reads as TGCAGCGTTGGAGGGGGCACTGAAGCTTTCTTT.

This chain links TRBV5-1 with TRBJ2-2; D is uncertain. CDR3 length: 14 amino acids. From germline, CDR1 is SGHRS and CDR2 YFSETQ. V was shortened by 0 bases and J by 1 base, with 4 bases between the two germline ends. The CDR3 is CASSLVQNTGELFF. The CDR3 coding sequence is TGCGCCAGCAGCTTGGTACAGAACACCGGGGAGCTGTTTTTT.

The chain is built from TRBV7-9 and TRBJ2-3; weak D call: TRBD1 (6 bases). Germline V lookup: CDR1 SEHNR, CDR2 FQNEAQ (reference sequence). V was pared by 4 bases and J by 1 base, with 9 bases between. The CDR3 is 14 amino acids. In nucleotides, the CDR3 is TGTGCCAGCAGCTCAGGGGTGGGCACAGATACGCAGTATTTT. It specifies CASSSGVGTDTQYF. Based on the CDR3 plus reference TRBV7-9 and TRBJ2-3, the full variable domain is DTGVSQNPRHKITKRGQNVTFRCDPISEHNRLYWYRQTLGQGPEFLTYFQNEAQLEKSRLLSDRFSAERPKGSFSTLEIQRTEQGDSAMYLCASSSGVGTDTQYFGPGTRLTVL.

This clone was detected only once. The chain combines TRBV19 with TRBJ2-3; 9 bases line up with TRBD1. The CDR3 sequence is 17 residues long. The germline CDR1 and CDR2 sequences are LNHDA and SQIVND (reference sequence). V shed 8 bases and J 4 bases; nucleotides not matched to a gene: 16. The CDR3 nucleotides are TGTGCCAGTTCCCAGCCCAAAACAGGGGGCCATTCAGATACGCAGTATTTT. It is translated as CASSQPKTGGHSDTQYF. The full variable domain, with the rest looked up from reference TRBV19 and TRBJ2-3, is DGGITQSPKYLFRKEGQNVTLSCEQNLNHDAMYWYRQDPGQGLRLIYYSQIVNDFQKGDIAEGYSVSREKKESFPLTVTSAQKNPTAFYLCASSQPKTGGHSDTQYFGPGTRLTVL.

The chain employs TRBV9 and TRBJ2-1, with 12 nucleotides matching TRBD2. With V trimmed by 4 bases and J by 8 bases, 13 bases remained unmatched. The CDR3 covers 17 residues. Looked up from germline, CDR1 is SGDLS and CDR2 is YYNGEE. CDR3 residues: CASSPNLSSGRGYEQFF. The DNA of the CDR3 is TGTGCCAGCAGCCCCAATCTCTCTAGCGGGAGGGGTTATGAGCAGTTCTTC.

J is TRBJ2-3 and V is TRBV6-6; 7 nucleotides match TRBD2. J was trimmed by 2 bases and V by 2 bases; bases with no gene match: 4. Germline CDR1 MNHNY, CDR2 SVGAGI (reference sequence). The length of the CDR3 is 15 residues. CDR3 bases: TGTGCCAGCAGTTACGGGGGAGGGCTCACAGATACGCAGTATTTT. Translated, it gives CASSYGGGLTDTQYF.

V gene TRBV9 combines with J gene TRBJ2-1, with D hard to call. This CDR3 contains 14 residues. Per germline, CDR1 SGDLS and CDR2 YYNGEE. V gave up 4 bases and J gave up 0 bases, with 8 bases separating them. CDR3 loop: CASSPPSSYNEQFF. The CDR3 DNA sequence: TGTGCCAGCAGCCCCCCCAGCTCCTACAATGAGCAGTTCTTC.

This rearrangement joins TRBV2 to TRBJ2-3, with D tentatively TRBD2 (5 bases). Per the germline V gene, CDR1 is SNHLY and CDR2 is FYNNEI. The CDR3 spans 14 residues. With 3 bases removed from V and 0 bases from J, the gap between germline ends came to 7 bases. The CDR3 DNA sequence: TGTGCCAGCAGTGACGGGATTAGCACAGATACGCAGTATTTT. Protein sequence: CASSDGISTDTQYF.